This T cell receptor (beta chain) was documented in a study of T cell responses to AZD1222 COVID-19 vaccine. The wider study: Second-dose timings of about 4 or about 12 weeks were pooled. Regarding the study as a whole: The donor group comprised mostly white British people and more females; the analysis possibly underestimated clonal diversity.

Note on this clone: Its antigen remains unknown.

Germline V CDR1 and CDR2: LGHNA, YSLEER. The CDR3 loop spans 17 amino acids. J lost 4 bases, V lost 1 base, and 7 bases had no gene match. Only in-frame clones appear in the TCRdb table, and some are missing; sequencing was by immunoSEQ multiplex PCR. The sample has under 140,000 clones; 81% are singletons. V usage is TRBV4-3 and J usage is TRBJ2-2; TRBD1 aligns across 9 bases. The clonotype originates from an adult in good health. Source: peripheral blood, taken on day 0 of AZD1222 vaccination. The CDR3 spells CASSQGGQGRFTGELFF. CDR3 sequence (DNA): TGCGCCAGCAGCCAAGGCGGACAGGGGCGGTTCACCGGGGAGCTGTTTTTT.